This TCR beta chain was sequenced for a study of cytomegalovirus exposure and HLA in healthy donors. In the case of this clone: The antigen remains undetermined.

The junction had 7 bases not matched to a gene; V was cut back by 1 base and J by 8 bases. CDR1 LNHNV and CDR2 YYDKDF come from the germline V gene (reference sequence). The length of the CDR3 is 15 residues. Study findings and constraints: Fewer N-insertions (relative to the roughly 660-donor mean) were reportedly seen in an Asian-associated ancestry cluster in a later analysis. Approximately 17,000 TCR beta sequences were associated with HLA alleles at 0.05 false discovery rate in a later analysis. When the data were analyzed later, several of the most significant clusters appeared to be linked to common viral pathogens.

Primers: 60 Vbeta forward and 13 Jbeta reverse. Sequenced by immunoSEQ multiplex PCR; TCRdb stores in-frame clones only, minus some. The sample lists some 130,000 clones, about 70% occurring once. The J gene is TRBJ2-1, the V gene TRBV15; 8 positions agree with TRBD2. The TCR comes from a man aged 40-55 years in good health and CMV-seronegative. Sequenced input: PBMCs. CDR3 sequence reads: CATSRGLGLGYEQFF. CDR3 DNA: TGTGCCACCAGCAGAGGTTTGGGACTAGGCTATGAGCAGTTCTTC.